The 21 T cell receptor beta chains reported below all come from one sample, sequenced in a study of T cell repertoires in cytomegalovirus infection. TCRdb reprocessed the reads via MiXCR and lists one record per CDR3 protein. The data contain 110,000 to 150,000 distinct CDR3 sequences, about 32% of them singletons. The antigens of these receptors remain unknown. This sample comprised CD8+ T cells from cultured PBMCs, obtained from culture after CMV antigen stimulation. These receptors were obtained from a human donor in good health (CMV status not recorded). Some clones in this sample may be carry-over from other donors' samples.

V is TRBV20-1 and J is TRBJ2-4, with D perhaps being TRBD1 or TRBD2 (5 bases each). CDR3 size: 17 residues. Germline loops: CDR1 DFQATT, CDR2 SNEGSKA (reference sequence). V dropped 0 bases and J dropped 0 bases, with 15 bases sitting between them. CDR3 residues: CSARDIRDDLAKNIQYF. The CDR3 coding sequence is TGCAGTGCTAGAGATATTCGGGACGACTTAGCCAAAAACATTCAGTACTTC.

In its sample, this clonotype was seen a few times. The chain links TRBV28 to TRBJ2-5; unclear D gene. Trimming stripped 4 bases from V and 1 base from J, with 10 bases between. The CDR3 has 14 amino acids. Germline V CDR1 and CDR2: MDHEN, SYDVKM. The CDR3 bases are TGTGCCAGCAGTTCCGGAACTCTCCAAGAGACCCAGTACTTC. Residues: CASSSGTLQETQYF.

Ten or more counts support this clonotype. The genes are TRBV2 and TRBJ1-1; D not resolved. The CDR3 length is 12 residues. CDR1 SNHLY and CDR2 FYNNEI come from the germline V gene. With 6 bases removed from V and 7 bases from J, the gap between germline ends came to 12 bases. DNA for the CDR3: TGTGCCAGCAGACGGGAGGCGTTTGAAGCTTTCTTT. Amino acid sequence: CASRREAFEAFF.

This clonotype was observed a few times. The chain combines TRBV12-3 or TRBV12-4 with TRBJ1-2; D unclear. There are 14 residues in the CDR3. The ends were cut back, 3 bases at V and 8 bases at J, with 16 bases in the middle. The CDR3 DNA is TGTGCCAGCAGTTTGGGAACCGCCTATGAGGGCTACACCTTC. Translating it yields CASSLGTAYEGYTF.

The genes are TRBV6-6 and TRBJ1-1; tentative D call: TRBD1 (6 bases). The V gene's germline CDR1 is MNHNY and CDR2 SVGAGI (reference sequence). The CDR3 loop spans 13 amino acids. V was pared by 6 bases and J by 4 bases, with 12 bases between. The CDR3: CASRGGLGTEAFF. As DNA, the CDR3 is TGTGCCAGCAGGGGGGGGCTTGGCACTGAAGCTTTCTTT.

The chain is built from TRBV12-3 or TRBV12-4 and TRBJ2-2, with unresolved D. V shed 8 bases and J shed 6 bases, with 7 bases lying between them. The CDR3 covers 11 residues. For the CDR3, the DNA is TGTGCCAGCGGTGTGTCCGGGGAGCTGTTTTTT. Protein product: CASGVSGELFF.

The CDR3 DNA sequence: TGTGCCAGCCGGGGGGACTTGGCGGGGAACACTGAAGCTTTCTTT. Protein sequence: CASRGDLAGNTEAFF. V gene TRBV7-6 combines with J gene TRBJ1-1; possibly TRBD1 for D (5 bases). Germline values: CDR1 SGHVS, CDR2 FNYEAQ. The CDR3 is 15 residues long. V dropped 8 bases and J dropped 1 base, with 17 bases sitting between them. Combining the CDR3 with reference TRBV7-6 and TRBJ1-1 gives the whole variable domain GAGVSQSPRYKVTKRGQDVALRCDPISGHVSLYWYRQALGQGPEFLTYFNYEAQQDKSGLPNDRFSAERPEGSISTLTIQRTEQRDSAMYRCASRGDLAGNTEAFFGQGTRLTVV.

This clonotype has only a few counts. V and J are TRBV7-6 and TRBJ1-2; no firm D call. From germline, CDR1 is SGHVS and CDR2 FNYEAQ. Trimming removed 0 bases at V and 2 bases at J, with 13 bases between. CDR3 size: 16 residues. The CDR3 bases are TGTGCCAGCAGCTTAGCGTCGGGCAGCCTAAACTATGGCTACACCTTC. Residues: CASSLASGSLNYGYTF.

This clonotype was seen a few times. V gene TRBV4-1 combines with J gene TRBJ1-6, with 7 bases identical to TRBD1. Germline V gene data show CDR1 as MGHRA and CDR2 as YSYEKL. The CDR3 loop spans 13 amino acids. V shed 4 bases, J shed 10 bases, and the junction held 4 bases outside the gene matches. In DNA, the CDR3 is TGCGCCAGCAGCCCCACAGGGGCCTCACCCCTCCACTTT. Its protein product is CASSPTGASPLHF.

This clonotype has at least ten counts. The rearrangement joins TRBV20-1 to TRBJ2-5, with D maybe TRBD2 (5 bases). The germline CDR1 and CDR2 sequences are DFQATT and SNEGSKA (reference sequence). The CDR3 loop spans 16 amino acids. V lost 6 bases and J lost 3, with 23 bases in between. CDR3 nucleotide sequence: TGCAGTGCCACCCTAGGAGGCGGACGGAGTAAAGAGACCCAGTACTTC. Its protein is CSATLGGGRSKETQYF.

This clonotype turned up a few times. The chain is built from TRBV7-3 and TRBJ2-5; D is perhaps TRBD2 (7 bases). V shed 5 bases and J shed 5 bases, with 21 bases lying between them. This CDR3 is 16 amino acids long. Per the germline V gene, CDR1 is SGHTA and CDR2 is FQGTGA. The CDR3, as DNA: TGTGCCAGCAGCCCCGGAGTTCGGGGGGCTAGCGAGACCCAGTACTTC. This codes for CASSPGVRGASETQYF.

This chain joins TRBV12-3 or TRBV12-4 and TRBJ2-6, with D tentatively TRBD1 or TRBD2 (5 bases each). CDR3 length equals 15 residues. Trimming pared 5 bases from V and 2 bases from J, leaving 10 bases between. The chain's CDR3 is CASSLLGAGANVLTF. The CDR3 DNA follows: TGTGCCAGCAGTCTGCTGGGGGCTGGGGCCAACGTCCTGACTTTC.

This clonotype was detected only a few times. The chain is built from TRBV28 and TRBJ2-7; TRBD1 is a possible D gene (6 bases). The CDR3 sequence is 14 residues long. V lost 7 bases to trimming and J lost 0 bases, with 13 bases between them. Germline CDR1 is MDHEN and CDR2 is SYDVKM. This CDR3 reads CASTPTGPSYEQYF. The CDR3 region has the DNA TGTGCCAGCACCCCGACAGGACCCTCCTACGAGCAGTACTTC.

The chain is built from TRBV19 and TRBJ1-5, with TRBD1 matching over 7 bases. CDR1 and CDR2 (germline): LNHDA, SQIVND (reference sequence). The trim removed 7 bases at V and 1 base at J, leaving 7 bases unmatched. CDR3 length equals 15 residues. The CDR3 here is CASNPDRLSNQPQHF. The CDR3 region has the DNA TGTGCCAGTAATCCGGACAGGCTCAGCAATCAGCCCCAGCATTTT.

This clonotype was seen ten or more times. The V and J genes are TRBV25-1 and TRBJ2-5; D remains unclear. This CDR3 region has 14 residues. V lost 4 bases to trimming and J lost 6 bases, with 15 bases between them. The germline gives CDR1 MGHDK, CDR2 SYGVNS. In nucleotides, the CDR3 is TGTGCCAGCAGTGGCCCCGAGTCCGTGAAGACCCAGTACTTC. Protein: CASSGPESVKTQYF.

V and J are TRBV9 and TRBJ2-7; 9 positions match TRBD1. Germline V gene data show CDR1 as SGDLS and CDR2 as YYNGEE. The ends lost 4 bases at V and 5 bases at J; junction bases unmatched: 10. CDR3 length: 15 amino acids. This CDR3 reads CASSLGGTGYDEQYF. The CDR3 DNA sequence: TGTGCCAGCAGCCTAGGCGGGACAGGGTATGACGAGCAGTACTTC.

This clonotype was observed at least ten times. The chain recombines TRBV7-2 with TRBJ1-1; perhaps TRBD1 as D (6 bases). Germline CDR1 reads SGHTA; CDR2 reads FQGNSA. The germline V and J ends were trimmed by 5 bases and 5 bases, with 18 bases remaining between them. This CDR3 contains 15 residues. The CDR3 nucleotides read TGTGCCAGCAGCCACCTTGAAGGGGGGAGAACTGAAGCTTTCTTT. Translated: CASSHLEGGRTEAFF.

This clonotype was seen only a few times. This chain links TRBV27 with TRBJ2-7, with 7 nucleotides matching TRBD1. The CDR3 covers 14 residues. V lost 6 bases, J lost 4 bases, and 9 bases stayed unmatched. Germline V gives CDR1 MNHEY, CDR2 SMNVEV (reference sequence). The CDR3 protein is CASRGEGQSYEQYF. CDR3 sequence (DNA): TGTGCCAGCAGGGGCGAGGGACAGTCTTACGAGCAGTACTTC.

CDR3 in amino acids: CASRSGWVQPQHF. CDR3 DNA sequence: TGTGCCAGTAGATCTGGGTGGGTTCAGCCCCAGCATTTT. The V call is TRBV19, the J call TRBJ1-5; unclear D gene. The V gene lost 6 bases and the J gene lost 6 bases, with 12 bases spanning the gap. Germline assignment: CDR1 LNHDA and CDR2 SQIVND (reference sequence). The CDR3 is made up of 13 amino acids.

This clonotype was counted between two and nine times. The J gene is TRBJ2-5, the V gene TRBV2; no clear D gene. CDR1 and CDR2 (germline): SNHLY, FYNNEI. V was trimmed by 6 bases and J by 1 base, leaving 12 bases between them. The CDR3 spans 14 residues. The chain's CDR3 is CASRTQYIQETQYF. CDR3 nucleotides: TGTGCCAGCAGGACTCAGTATATCCAAGAGACCCAGTACTTC.

This clonotype was recorded a few times. The chain links TRBV7-6 to TRBJ2-7; 7 bases are a match to TRBD1. The CDR3 runs to 15 residues. V lost 5 bases and J lost 0; bases outside the gene matches: 7. CDR1 is SGHVS, CDR2 FNYEAQ, per germline. CDR3 in DNA: TGTGCCAGCAGCCCAGGACAGGTGAGCTCCTACGAGCAGTACTTC. Protein: CASSPGQVSSYEQYF.